This passage covers 22 T cell receptor beta chains from one sample sequenced in a study of beta chain features in type 1 diabetes. General study results and limits: Moderately but significantly shorter TCRB CDR3s were found in Type 1 diabetes patients in all four CD4+ subsets.

Since all of the isolated RNA was reverse transcribed, expressed TCRB transcripts were what got sequenced. This table comes from immunoSEQ multiplex PCR, and its TCRdb copy is limited to in-frame clones, with some not included. The sample includes hundreds of thousands of clones, about 14% of them seen just once. These TCRs' antigens remain unknown. Sequenced input: naive CD4+ T cells from blood. The receptors were sampled from a man in his late teens or twenties with type 1 diabetes.

In this sample, this clone turned up a few times. The sample has other DNA sequences that encode this CDR3 too. V and J are TRBV29-1 and TRBJ1-2, with a tentative D call TRBD1 (5 bases). CDR3 length: 13 amino acids. V lost 3 bases and J 3 bases, leaving 11 bases between the germline ends. Germline CDR1 SQVTM, CDR2 ANQGSEA. The CDR3 sequence: CSVESGRDYGYTF. CDR3 DNA: TGCAGCGTTGAGTCGGGGCGGGACTATGGCTACACCTTC.

The chain links TRBV7-2 to TRBJ2-6; D is possibly TRBD1 or TRBD2 (5 bases each). The CDR3 has 14 amino acids. Per germline, CDR1 SGHTA and CDR2 FQGNSA. The V end lost 6 bases, the J end lost 2 bases, and 8 bases lay between the germline ends. The DNA for the CDR3 is TGTGCCAGCAGGAGGGGTACTGGGGCCAACGTCCTGACTTTC. It encodes CASRRGTGANVLTF.

This clone has a handful of counts. V usage is TRBV9 and J usage is TRBJ1-6, with a tentative D call TRBD1 (5 bases). The CDR3 is made up of 13 amino acids. With 0 bases removed from V and 10 bases from J, the gap between germline ends came to 8 bases. Germline V CDR1 and CDR2: SGDLS, YYNGEE. Written as DNA, the CDR3 is TGTGCCAGCAGCGTAGGAGGGGACTCACCCCTCCACTTT. Its translation is CASSVGGDSPLHF.

Regarding this clone: At the DNA level, this CDR3 is encoded by other sequences in the same sample as well. The chain links TRBV2 to TRBJ2-7; D remains unclear. The CDR3 extends over 11 amino acids. Looked up from germline, CDR1 is SNHLY and CDR2 is FYNNEI. Trimming pared 3 bases from V and 4 bases from J, leaving 4 bases between. The DNA for the CDR3 is TGTGCCAGCAGTGAGATATACGAGCAGTACTTC. Translating gives CASSEIYEQYF.

The rearrangement uses TRBV2 and TRBJ1-2, with no clear D. Trimming shortened V by 0 bases and J by 12 bases, and 14 bases separated the two germline ends. This CDR3 comprises 13 residues. From germline, CDR1 is SNHLY and CDR2 FYNNEI. CDR3 region: CASSEAVKGVDTF. CDR3 sequence (DNA): TGTGCCAGCAGTGAAGCGGTGAAGGGCGTCGACACCTTC.

The V call is TRBV29-1, the J call TRBJ1-4, with D unresolved. CDR1 is SQVTM, CDR2 ANQGSEA, per germline. The CDR3 is made up of 13 amino acids. The V gene lost 7 bases and the J gene lost 6 bases, with 15 bases spanning the gap. CDR3 nucleotides: TGCAGCGCCCGCGGAGGGTTCCATGAAAAACTGTTTTTT. Amino acids: CSARGGFHEKLFF.

CDR3 loop: CASSLGLADTDTQYF. The DNA for the CDR3 is TGTGCCAGCAGCTTAGGACTAGCGGACACAGATACGCAGTATTTT. The V call is TRBV7-2, the J call TRBJ2-3, with TRBD2 matching 9 bases. The germline CDR1 and CDR2 sequences are SGHTA and FQGNSA. V was clipped by 1 base and J by 2 bases; unmatched bases: 1. The CDR3 spans 15 residues.

CDR3 coding DNA: TGTGCCAGCTCACAGGGCGCTCTGGCCTACGAGCAGTACTTC. This codes for CASSQGALAYEQYF. This sequence joins TRBV18 and TRBJ2-7; D is unresolved. Germline CDR1 reads KGHSH; CDR2 reads LQKENI. CDR3 length: 14 residues. Trimming cost V 4 bases and J 2 bases, with 12 bases left between them.

The chain carries TRBV6-5 and TRBJ2-1, with 8 bases matching TRBD2. Germline V CDR1 and CDR2: MNHEY, SVGAGI. The CDR3 has 14 residues. V was clipped by 2 bases and J by 9 bases; unmatched bases: 6. For the CDR3, the DNA is TGTGCCAGCAGTTACGGGCGGACTAGCAGTGAGCAGTTCTTC. Translation gives CASSYGRTSSEQFF.

This clone was counted a few times. The genes are TRBV15 and TRBJ2-1, with D unresolved. The germline gives CDR1 LNHNV, CDR2 YYDKDF (reference sequence). The CDR3 totals 15 residues. V was clipped by 0 bases and J by 6 bases, with 12 bases between them. The CDR3 DNA sequence: TGTGCCACCAGCAGAGATCAGGCCTCATTCAATGAGCAGTTCTTC. It yields the protein CATSRDQASFNEQFF. The variable domain in full, with the rest retrieved from reference TRBV15 and TRBJ2-1, is DAMVIQNPRYQVTQFGKPVTLSCSQTLNHNVMYWYQQKSSQAPKLLFHYYDKDFNNEADTPDNFQSRRPNTSFCFLDIRSPGLGDTAMYLCATSRDQASFNEQFFGPGTRLTVL.

The chain uses TRBV27 and TRBJ1-5; D ambiguous. In germline, CDR1 is MNHEY, CDR2 SMNVEV (reference sequence). The ends were cut back, 5 bases at V and 2 bases at J, with 13 bases in the middle. The CDR3 sequence is 15 residues long. The CDR3 DNA reads TGTGCCAGCAGTCCCTACCCCAATGGCAATCAGCCCCAGCATTTT. This sequence encodes CASSPYPNGNQPQHF.

This clone came up a few times. This chain connects TRBV7-9 to TRBJ1-5; 7 nucleotides line up with TRBD1. The CDR3 runs 16 residues. V gave up 1 base and J gave up 4 bases; unmatched junction bases: 7. CDR1 and CDR2 (germline): SEHNR, FQNEAQ (reference sequence). The CDR3 DNA follows: TGTGCCAGCAGCTTAGGGCCTACAGGGGAAAATCAGCCCCAGCATTTT. It encodes CASSLGPTGENQPQHF. The whole variable domain, remainder taken from reference TRBV7-9 and TRBJ1-5, is DTGVSQNPRHKITKRGQNVTFRCDPISEHNRLYWYRQTLGQGPEFLTYFQNEAQLEKSRLLSDRFSAERPKGSFSTLEIQRTEQGDSAMYLCASSLGPTGENQPQHFGDGTRLSIL.

This clone was detected a few times. The chain links TRBV7-9 to TRBJ1-1, with D maybe TRBD1 (5 bases). Germline V CDR1 and CDR2: SEHNR, FQNEAQ (reference sequence). The V and J ends lost 5 bases and 1 base respectively, with 8 bases between them. This CDR3 comprises 13 residues. CDR3 protein: CASSATGNTEAFF. CDR3 nucleotide sequence: TGTGCCAGCAGCGCAACAGGGAACACTGAAGCTTTCTTT.

The chain couples TRBV27 to TRBJ1-1, with 7 bases lining up with TRBD1. From germline, CDR1 is MNHEY and CDR2 SMNVEV (reference sequence). The J segment lost 4 bases and the V segment lost 2 bases, leaving 7 bases of the junction unmatched. This CDR3 has 15 amino acids. CDR3 sequence reads: CASSLTTGTVTEAFF. The CDR3 DNA reads as TGTGCCAGCAGTTTAACGACCGGGACAGTCACTGAAGCTTTCTTT.

The table lists this clone with a few counts. V is TRBV29-1 and J is TRBJ1-5; no reliable D call. CDR1 and CDR2 (germline): SQVTM, ANQGSEA. CDR3 length: 12 amino acids. V lost 2 bases and J lost 6, with 8 bases in between. The CDR3 is CSVERVGQPQHF. In DNA form, the CDR3 reads TGCAGCGTTGAAAGGGTAGGTCAGCCCCAGCATTTT.

This clone was counted a few times. J is TRBJ1-5 and V is TRBV7-2; D may be TRBD1 (5 bases). Germline V gives CDR1 SGHTA, CDR2 FQGNSA. This CDR3 is 13 amino acids long. Trimming left V 5 bases short and J 6 bases short, with 11 bases between. CDR3 protein: CASSPRQGQPQHF. Written as DNA, the CDR3 is TGTGCCAGCAGCCCACGGCAGGGTCAGCCCCAGCATTTT. The full variable domain, with the rest looked up from reference TRBV7-2 and TRBJ1-5, is GAGVSQSPSNKVTEKGKDVELRCDPISGHTALYWYRQSLGQGLEFLIYFQGNSAPDKSGLPSDRFSAERTGGSVSTLTIQRTQQEDSAVYLCASSPRQGQPQHFGDGTRLSIL.

The chain couples TRBV29-1 to TRBJ2-7; the match to TRBD1 covers 8 bases. V shed 6 bases and J 5 bases; nucleotides not matched to a gene: 6. Germline V gene sequence: CDR1 SQVTM, CDR2 ANQGSEA. The CDR3 runs to 12 residues. CDR3 in amino acids: CSVRTGINEQYF. The CDR3 nucleotides read TGCAGCGTGCGGACAGGGATCAACGAGCAGTACTTC.

The chain links TRBV6-5 to TRBJ2-1; D is ambiguous. Germline CDR1 reads MNHEY; CDR2 reads SVGAGI. Trimming took off 10 bases at V and 9 bases at J, with 16 bases between the two ends. CDR3 length: 12 amino acids. The CDR3: CATSKGLGEQFF. The CDR3 region has the DNA TGTGCCACCTCGAAGGGCCTGGGTGAGCAGTTCTTC.

The rearrangement uses TRBV25-1 and TRBJ2-7, with D maybe TRBD2 (6 bases). CDR1 and CDR2 from the germline V gene are MGHDK and SYGVNS. The CDR3 extends over 14 amino acids. V was shortened by 4 bases and J by 0 bases, with 10 bases between the two germline ends. CDR3: CASSGAGSSYEQYF. CDR3 sequence (DNA): TGTGCCAGCAGTGGGGCCGGGAGCTCCTACGAGCAGTACTTC.

V usage is TRBV7-9 and J usage is TRBJ2-1, with no clear D. The CDR3 extends over 12 amino acids. Trimming cost V 5 bases and J 9 bases, with 11 bases left between them. The germline V gene has CDR1 SEHNR and CDR2 FQNEAQ (reference sequence). This chain's CDR3 is CASSLDLSEQFF. The CDR3 DNA reads as TGTGCCAGCAGCCTCGACCTAAGTGAGCAGTTCTTC.

This clone came up a few times. V gene TRBV6-6 combines with J gene TRBJ1-6; no firm D call. From germline, CDR1 is MNHNY and CDR2 SVGAGI (reference sequence). This CDR3 has 12 amino acids. Trimming took 7 bases from V and 8 from J, leaving 9 bases between them. The chain's CDR3 is CASMEADSPLHF. The CDR3 region has the DNA TGTGCCAGCATGGAAGCTGATTCACCCCTCCACTTT.

This clone has a handful of counts. The chain recombines TRBV7-2 with TRBJ2-3; D is unresolved. Trimming took off 6 bases at V and 2 bases at J, with 12 bases between the two ends. CDR1 and CDR2 (germline): SGHTA, FQGNSA. This CDR3 is 14 amino acids long. The CDR3 reads CASSRQLNTDTQYF. In nucleotides, the CDR3 is TGTGCCAGCAGTCGGCAGCTTAACACAGATACGCAGTATTTT.